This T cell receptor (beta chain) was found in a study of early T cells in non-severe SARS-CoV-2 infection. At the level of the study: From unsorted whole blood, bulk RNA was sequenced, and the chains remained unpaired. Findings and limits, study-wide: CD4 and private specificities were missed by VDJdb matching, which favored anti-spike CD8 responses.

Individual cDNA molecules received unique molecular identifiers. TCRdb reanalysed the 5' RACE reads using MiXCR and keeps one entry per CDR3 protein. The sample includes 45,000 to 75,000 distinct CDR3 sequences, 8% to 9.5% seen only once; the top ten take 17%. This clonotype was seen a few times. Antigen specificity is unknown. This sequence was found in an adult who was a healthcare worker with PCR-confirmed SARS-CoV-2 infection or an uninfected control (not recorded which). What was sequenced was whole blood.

This CDR3 reads CASSSRLAENIQYF. The DNA of the CDR3 is TGTGCCAGCAGCTCCAGACTAGCGGAAAACATTCAGTACTTC. This chain uses TRBV7-2 with TRBJ2-4; 9 nucleotides line up with TRBD2. Trimming removed 4 bases from V and 5 bases from J; junction bases left unmatched: 3. The CDR3 length is 14 residues. Germline V gene data show CDR1 as SGHTA and CDR2 as FQGNSA.